This T cell receptor (beta chain) is from a study of blood T cell repertoires in COVID-19. The wider study: T cells, B-cell-depleted T cells, or PBMCs supplied cDNA or gDNA.

Per the authors' pipeline: Amplification with reference gene primers provided the estimates of nucleated cell counts. TCRdb's copy holds only in-frame clones and misses some; the assay was immunoSEQ multiplex PCR. V, J and clone size reflect that table, while D and trimming were determined from the DNA. The repertoire includes roughly 260,000 clones, around nine tenths of them detected once, and 10% to 12% sits in the top ten. This clone was counted once. CDR3 length equals 14 residues. Losses at the gene ends were 3 bases for V and 4 bases for J; bases not matched to a gene: 3. Germline V gene lookup returns CDR1 LNHDA and CDR2 SQIVND (reference sequence).

This sequence originates from a woman aged 25 to 39 with COVID-19, enrolled during active disease. The chain joins TRBV19 to TRBJ1-5; 7 nucleotides match TRBD1. Specimen: peripheral blood. The CDR3 here is CASSIAGGNQPQHF. In nucleotides, the CDR3 is TGTGCCAGTAGTATCGCAGGGGGTAATCAGCCCCAGCATTTT. The whole variable domain, filled in from reference TRBV19 and TRBJ1-5, reads DGGITQSPKYLFRKEGQNVTLSCEQNLNHDAMYWYRQDPGQGLRLIYYSQIVNDFQKGDIAEGYSVSREKKESFPLTVTSAQKNPTAFYLCASSIAGGNQPQHFGDGTRLSIL.